These 14 T cell receptor beta chains came from one sample sequenced in a study of cytomegalovirus exposure and HLA in healthy donors. PCR involved 60 Vbeta and 13 Jbeta primers. Method: immunoSEQ multiplex PCR; TCRdb's copy keeps in-frame clones and lacks some. The table includes a few hundred thousand clones, 65% to 85% detected once. Sequenced material: PBMCs. The receptors shown here come from a female donor in good health and CMV-seronegative.

J is TRBJ1-1 and V is TRBV7-9; 7 bases are a match to TRBD1. V was clipped by 4 bases and J by 1 base; unmatched bases: 3. This CDR3 is built from 14 residues. From germline, CDR1 is SEHNR and CDR2 FQNEAQ (reference sequence). The CDR3 is CASSSDRWNTEAFF. The CDR3 region has the DNA TGTGCCAGCAGCTCGGACAGGTGGAACACTGAAGCTTTCTTT.

This clone has only a few counts. The chain joins TRBV19 to TRBJ1-2; tentatively, D is TRBD1 (5 bases). The V end lost 7 bases, the J end lost 1 base, and 16 bases lay between the germline ends. Germline values: CDR1 LNHDA, CDR2 SQIVND (reference sequence). The CDR3 runs 15 residues. The CDR3 is CASTYGAGHNYGYTF. In DNA, the CDR3 is TGTGCCAGTACCTATGGGGCAGGACATAACTATGGCTACACCTTC.

The V and J genes are TRBV7-9 and TRBJ2-5, with TRBD2 matching over 12 bases. V was clipped by 4 bases and J by 5 bases; unmatched bases: 11. This CDR3 is built from 17 residues. Germline V gene data show CDR1 as SEHNR and CDR2 as FQNEAQ (reference sequence). Written as DNA, the CDR3 is TGTGCCAGCAGCTATGGGACTAGCGGGTTCCAAGGGGAGACCCAGTACTTC. Translation: CASSYGTSGFQGETQYF. Full variable domain (missing parts from reference TRBV7-9 and TRBJ2-5): DTGVSQNPRHKITKRGQNVTFRCDPISEHNRLYWYRQTLGQGPEFLTYFQNEAQLEKSRLLSDRFSAERPKGSFSTLEIQRTEQGDSAMYLCASSYGTSGFQGETQYFGPGTRLLVL.

The chain is built from TRBV11-3 and TRBJ2-7; 8 bases fit TRBD1. CDR1 is SGHNT and CDR2 is YENEEA in the germline V gene. V was clipped by 5 bases and J by 0 bases; unmatched bases: 6. The CDR3 covers 15 residues. The CDR3 DNA is TGTGCCAGCAGCCCCCGGACAGGGTACTCCTACGAGCAGTACTTC. Its translation: CASSPRTGYSYEQYF.

The chain is built from TRBV2 and TRBJ2-7, with 9 bases that match TRBD1. Germline-derived CDR1 and CDR2 are SNHLY and FYNNEI. This CDR3 region has 15 residues. Trimming at V came to 6 bases and at J to 6 bases, leaving 12 bases not matched to a gene. The CDR3 region has the DNA TGTGCCAGCAGGTTTACCGGGACAGGGCCCGTCGAGCAGTACTTC. Protein sequence: CASRFTGTGPVEQYF.

The chain employs TRBV9 and TRBJ1-1; 11 bases are shared with TRBD1. V lost 4 bases and J lost 5; bases outside the gene matches: 7. The CDR3 is 15 amino acids. Germline CDR1 SGDLS, CDR2 YYNGEE. The CDR3 nucleotides read TGTGCCAGCAGCTCCCGGACAGGGGGCTCGACTGAAGCTTTCTTT. The encoded protein is CASSSRTGGSTEAFF.

V is TRBV10-3 and J is TRBJ2-1; possible D gene TRBD2, 6 bases. Between the trimmed V and J ends, which lost 4 bases and 7 bases, there was a span of 14 bases. This CDR3 has 14 amino acids. Per germline, CDR1 ENHRY and CDR2 SYGVKD. The CDR3 DNA is TGTGCCATCAGTGGGACTAACCTTGGGAATGAGCAGTTCTTC. It specifies CAISGTNLGNEQFF.

The J gene is TRBJ1-1, the V gene TRBV30; D gene uncertain. Germline values: CDR1 GTSNPN, CDR2 SVGIG (reference sequence). Trimming pared 4 bases from V and 10 bases from J, leaving 13 bases between. The CDR3 runs to 11 residues. CDR3 nucleotides: TGTGCCTGGATCCATCATTCAGGAGCTTTCTTT. It translates to CAWIHHSGAFF.

A remark on this clone: This CDR3 fails to terminate in the conserved phenylalanine or tryptophan, so it likely reflects a read error. The J gene is TRBJ1-2, the V gene TRBV5-1, with D possibly being TRBD1 (5 bases). CDR1 and CDR2 from the germline V gene are SGHRS and YFSETQ. The CDR3 totals 12 residues. The germline V and J ends were trimmed by 4 bases and 8 bases, with 12 bases remaining between them. Here the CDR3 DNA reads TGCGCCAGCAGCATCGGAGGGACGGGCTACACCCTC. As protein: CASSIGGTGYTL.

J is TRBJ1-1 and V is TRBV6-1; D remains ambiguous. CDR3 size: 14 residues. The V and J ends lost 1 base and 5 bases respectively, with 11 bases between them. Germline CDR1 MNHNS, CDR2 SASEGT. CDR3 sequence (DNA): TGTGCCAGCAGTGAAGTGCGGGTTTCGACTGAAGCTTTCTTT. It translates to CASSEVRVSTEAFF.

The chain recombines TRBV28 with TRBJ1-5, with unresolved D. V dropped 2 bases and J dropped 10 bases, with 12 bases sitting between them. The CDR3 covers 13 residues. CDR1 is MDHEN and CDR2 is SYDVKM in the germline V gene. The CDR3 loop reads CASSLALQSPQHF. The CDR3 nucleotides read TGTGCCAGCAGTTTAGCCCTGCAGTCACCCCAGCATTTT.

This clone has only one observation. This chain uses TRBV6-5 with TRBJ1-5; no definite D call. The germline CDR1 and CDR2 sequences are MNHEY and SVGAGI. With 5 bases removed from V and 4 bases from J, the gap between germline ends came to 9 bases. This CDR3 contains 13 residues. CDR3 residues: CASSRTGNQPQHF. The CDR3 DNA reads as TGTGCCAGCAGTAGGACGGGAAATCAGCCCCAGCATTTT.

This clone was observed a single time. The chain has TRBV30 and TRBJ2-7; 8 bases are a match to TRBD1. The ends lost 5 bases at V and 3 bases at J; junction bases unmatched: 12. There are 15 residues in the CDR3. Germline-derived CDR1 and CDR2 are GTSNPN and SVGIG (reference sequence). CDR3 DNA sequence: TGTGCCTGGCGGCCAAGGACAGGGCGTATCTACGAGCAGTACTTC. Protein sequence: CAWRPRTGRIYEQYF.

The chain employs TRBV5-6 and TRBJ2-3; D may be TRBD1 (6 bases). V was clipped by 6 bases and J by 2 bases, with 19 bases between them. The V gene's germline CDR1 is SGHDT and CDR2 YYEEEE. The CDR3 extends over 16 amino acids. The CDR3 DNA follows: TGTGCCAGCACAGGGGAGAGGGCAGGGGACACAGATACGCAGTATTTT. Its protein product is CASTGERAGDTDTQYF. The whole variable domain, remainder taken from reference TRBV5-6 and TRBJ2-3, is DAGVTQSPTHLIKTRGQQVTLRCSPKSGHDTVSWYQQALGQGPQFIFQYYEEEERQRGNFPDRFSGHQFPNYSSELNVNALLLGDSALYLCASTGERAGDTDTQYFGPGTRLTVL.